What follows are 23 T cell receptor beta chains derived from one specimen sequenced in a study of OX40 agonist ivuxolimab in advanced cancers. Some clones are missing from TCRdb's copy, which holds only in-frame ones; the method was immunoSEQ multiplex PCR. The sample has tens of thousands of clones, around 86% seen once. Sequencing used CD4+ or CD8+ T cells sorted from blood, obtained in a trial of the OX40 agonist ivuxolimab. These receptors came from an adult with an advanced solid tumor such as melanoma, head and neck, liver or kidney cancer.

This clone was counted a few times. V usage is TRBV7-8 and J usage is TRBJ2-3; a weak D match, TRBD2 (5 bases). This CDR3 has 14 amino acids. The germline CDR1 and CDR2 sequences are SGHVS and FQNEAQ. V gave up 2 bases and J gave up 5 bases, with 11 bases separating them. CDR3 protein: CASSLLRAGDTQYF. The CDR3 DNA reads as TGTGCCAGCAGCTTATTAAGGGCGGGAGATACGCAGTATTTT.

The chain recombines TRBV28 with TRBJ2-2; a weak D match, TRBD1 (5 bases). This CDR3 is 12 amino acids long. CDR1 is MDHEN, CDR2 SYDVKM, per germline. Trimming removed 10 bases at V and 2 bases at J, with 8 bases between. The CDR3 coding sequence is TGTGCCACAGGGCCCAACACCGGGGAGCTGTTTTTT. Amino acids: CATGPNTGELFF.

The chain has TRBV30 and TRBJ1-2, with D perhaps matching TRBD1 (5 bases). Trimming removed 1 base from V and 5 bases from J, with 20 bases in between. CDR3 length equals 16 residues. The germline V gene has CDR1 GTSNPN and CDR2 SVGIG (reference sequence). CDR3 protein: CAWSGGGSPIPYGYTF. CDR3 sequence (DNA): TGTGCCTGGAGTGGGGGCGGCTCCCCGATTCCGTATGGCTACACCTTC. The full variable domain, in which reference TRBV30 and TRBJ1-2 provide the parts outside the CDR3, is SQTIHQWPATLVQPVGSPLSLECTVEGTSNPNLYWYRQAAGRGLQLLFYSVGIGQISSEVPQNLSASRPQDRQFILSSKKLLLSDSGFYLCAWSGGGSPIPYGYTFGSGTRLTVV.

This rearrangement joins TRBV5-1 to TRBJ2-3; D may be TRBD1 (6 bases). This CDR3 has 15 amino acids. The ends were cut back, 0 bases at V and 0 bases at J, with 8 bases in the middle. Per the germline V gene, CDR1 is SGHRS and CDR2 is YFSETQ. CDR3 coding DNA: TGCGCCAGCAGCTTGGGGGGACATAGCACAGATACGCAGTATTTT. Protein product: CASSLGGHSTDTQYF.

This sequence joins TRBV6-5 and TRBJ1-2; TRBD1 might be the D (5 bases). The germline V gene encodes CDR1 MNHEY and CDR2 SVGAGI. Trimming removed 5 bases from V and 2 bases from J, with 15 bases in between. This CDR3 is built from 15 residues. The CDR3, as DNA: TGTGCCAGCAGTCCGCCCTGGGGCCCGAACTATGGCTACACCTTC. This translates into CASSPPWGPNYGYTF.

J is TRBJ2-2 and V is TRBV6-4, with 9 bases matching TRBD2. The germline gives CDR1 MRHNA, CDR2 SNTAGT. The CDR3 runs to 14 residues. V was clipped by 5 bases and J by 3 bases; unmatched bases: 1. The CDR3 DNA is TGTGCCAGCAGTAGACTAGCGGACACCGGGGAGCTGTTTTTT. Translation: CASSRLADTGELFF.

The chain has TRBV4-3 and TRBJ2-1; 10 nucleotides align to TRBD2. Germline values: CDR1 LGHNA, CDR2 YSLEER. The ends lost 6 bases at V and 5 bases at J; junction bases unmatched: 13. The CDR3 length is 17 residues. The CDR3 DNA reads TGCGCCAGCAGTCTTGGGGGTAGCGGGGGGAGACACAATGAGCAGTTCTTC. This translates into CASSLGGSGGRHNEQFF.

The chain links TRBV5-4 to TRBJ2-1, with 7 nucleotides matching TRBD1. The CDR3 runs 16 residues. CDR1 and CDR2 (germline): SGHNT, YYREEE (reference sequence). Germline trimming cut 4 bases from V and 4 bases from J; bases unmatched to any gene: 11. CDR3: CASSPLGRGKYNEQFF. CDR3 in DNA: TGTGCCAGCAGCCCTCTGGGCAGGGGGAAATACAATGAGCAGTTCTTC.

This clone came up a few times. The chain joins TRBV29-1 to TRBJ2-3; 8 bases fit TRBD2. Germline V gives CDR1 SQVTM, CDR2 ANQGSEA. V shed 6 bases, J shed 3 bases, and the junction held 8 bases outside the gene matches. The CDR3 has 14 residues. CDR3 sequence (DNA): TGCAGCGTCCCGCGGGGGGCAAGGACAGATACGCAGTATTTT. This gives the protein CSVPRGARTDTQYF.

The rearrangement joins TRBV10-3 to TRBJ2-1, with D perhaps matching TRBD1 or TRBD2 (11 bases each). The CDR3 sequence is 20 residues long. V dropped 6 bases and J dropped 7 bases, with 34 bases sitting between them. Looked up from germline, CDR1 is ENHRY and CDR2 is SYGVKD. This chain's CDR3 is CAIRAGDRGSGTSGENEQFF. In DNA form, the CDR3 reads TGTGCCATCAGGGCCGGGGACAGGGGGAGTGGGACTAGCGGCGAAAATGAGCAGTTCTTC.

V is TRBV25-1 and J is TRBJ2-7; D is ambiguous. Per germline, CDR1 MGHDK and CDR2 SYGVNS. The CDR3 runs 15 residues. V was shortened by 4 bases and J by 2 bases, with 15 bases between the two germline ends. The CDR3 protein is CASSAPPGWAYEQYF. As DNA, the CDR3 is TGTGCCAGCAGTGCCCCGCCCGGTTGGGCCTACGAGCAGTACTTC.

About this clone: One junction end does not reproduce the germline sequence, and a read error may be involved. The V call is TRBV6-5, the J call TRBJ2-2; no firm D call. This CDR3 is 11 amino acids long. Germline V gene lookup returns CDR1 MNHEY and CDR2 SVGAGI. The CDR3 DNA reads as TGTGCCAGCAGTAACTCCGGGGAGCTGTTTTTT. Its protein is CASSNSGELFF.

The chain employs TRBV6-4 and TRBJ2-2, with D possibly TRBD1 on 6 matching bases. Germline V gives CDR1 MRHNA, CDR2 SNTAGT. CDR3 length equals 14 residues. Trimming stripped 2 bases from V and 5 bases from J, with 9 bases between. The chain's CDR3 is CASSDQGWTGELFF. Written as DNA, the CDR3 is TGTGCCAGCAGTGACCAGGGGTGGACCGGGGAGCTGTTTTTT.

The genes are TRBV7-2 and TRBJ1-1; tentatively, D is TRBD1 (5 bases). V shed 1 base and J shed 6 bases, with 12 bases lying between them. The germline gives CDR1 SGHTA, CDR2 FQGNSA. The CDR3 contains 14 residues. The CDR3 region has the DNA TGTGCCAGCAGCTTAGTAATCAGGGCCCCTGAAGCTTTCTTT. Translation: CASSLVIRAPEAFF. Complete variable domain (other parts from reference TRBV7-2 and TRBJ1-1): GAGVSQSPSNKVTEKGKDVELRCDPISGHTALYWYRQSLGQGLEFLIYFQGNSAPDKSGLPSDRFSAERTGGSVSTLTIQRTQQEDSAVYLCASSLVIRAPEAFFGQGTRLTVV.

J is TRBJ2-5 and V is TRBV27; no clear D gene. CDR1 MNHEY and CDR2 SMNVEV come from the germline V gene (reference sequence). The ends were cut back, 1 base at V and 4 bases at J, with 7 bases in the middle. CDR3 size: 13 residues. The CDR3 loop reads CASSLFSGETQYF. In DNA, the CDR3 is TGTGCCAGCAGTTTATTTTCAGGAGAGACCCAGTACTTC.

This clone showed up just once. The chain employs TRBV2 and TRBJ1-1; D is unclear. V was shortened by 7 bases and J by 7 bases, with 16 bases between the two germline ends. Germline CDR1 reads SNHLY; CDR2 reads FYNNEI. CDR3 size: 13 residues. This CDR3 is CASIQSTSGEAFF. CDR3 DNA sequence: TGTGCCAGCATCCAGAGCACATCAGGTGAAGCTTTCTTT. The full variable domain, in which reference TRBV2 and TRBJ1-1 provide the parts outside the CDR3, is EPEVTQTPSHQVTQMGQEVILRCVPISNHLYFYWYRQILGQKVEFLVSFYNNEISEKSEIFDDQFSVERPDGSNFTLKIRSTKLEDSAMYFCASIQSTSGEAFFGQGTRLTVV.

Only one count was recorded for this clone. The CDR3 coding sequence is TGTGCCAGCAGCCAAGACCGGCTAGCGGGGGGAAACCCCACTGAGCAGTTCTTC. The encoded protein is CASSQDRLAGGNPTEQFF. This chain uses TRBV14 with TRBJ2-1; 11 nucleotides agree with TRBD2. J was trimmed by 9 bases and V by 0 bases; bases with no gene match: 13. This CDR3 has 18 residues. Germline V CDR1 and CDR2: SGHDN, FVKESK.

V usage is TRBV27 and J usage is TRBJ1-2; unclear D gene. Germline assignment: CDR1 MNHEY and CDR2 SMNVEV (reference sequence). The CDR3 consists of 11 residues. V was pared by 4 bases and J by 8 bases, with 8 bases between. The CDR3 DNA is TGTGCCAGCAGTTCGGAGGAAGGCTACACCTTC. Its protein is CASSSEEGYTF.

J is TRBJ1-4 and V is TRBV30, with a weak D call TRBD1 (6 bases). The germline gives CDR1 GTSNPN, CDR2 SVGIG (reference sequence). This CDR3 contains 16 residues. The V end lost 1 base, the J end lost 3 bases, and 15 bases lay between the germline ends. CDR3 protein: CAWSARTGLANEKLFF. The CDR3 region has the DNA TGTGCCTGGAGTGCCCGTACAGGGCTGGCTAATGAAAAACTGTTTTTT. The complete variable domain, with remaining parts taken from reference TRBV30 and TRBJ1-4, reads SQTIHQWPATLVQPVGSPLSLECTVEGTSNPNLYWYRQAAGRGLQLLFYSVGIGQISSEVPQNLSASRPQDRQFILSSKKLLLSDSGFYLCAWSARTGLANEKLFFGSGTQLSVL.

V and J are TRBV5-4 and TRBJ1-1; D possibly corresponds to TRBD1 (5 bases). Germline CDR1 SGHNT, CDR2 YYREEE (reference sequence). V was shortened by 0 bases and J by 0 bases, with 12 bases between the two germline ends. The CDR3 has 16 residues. For the CDR3, the DNA is TGTGCCAGCAGCTTGGAGGGGCCAGGAATGAACACTGAAGCTTTCTTT. Its protein is CASSLEGPGMNTEAFF.

The chain joins TRBV7-8 to TRBJ1-2, with 7 bases lining up with TRBD1. This CDR3 has 14 residues. V gave up 5 bases and J gave up 8 bases; unmatched junction bases: 11. Germline values: CDR1 SGHVS, CDR2 FQNEAQ. CDR3 sequence: CASSPFEGAQGYTF. DNA of the CDR3: TGTGCCAGCAGCCCCTTCGAGGGGGCGCAAGGCTACACCTTC.

The V and J genes are TRBV5-4 and TRBJ2-7; perhaps TRBD2 as D (6 bases). V lost 4 bases, J lost 5 bases, and 31 bases lay in between. Germline V gene data show CDR1 as SGHNT and CDR2 as YYREEE (reference sequence). CDR3 length: 19 residues. The CDR3 coding sequence is TGTGCCAGCAGCACCTCTCCCCCGTTGACTAGAAAACGCTTAGACGAGCAGTACTTC. This sequence encodes CASSTSPPLTRKRLDEQYF. Full variable domain (missing parts from reference TRBV5-4 and TRBJ2-7): ETGVTQSPTHLIKTRGQQVTLRCSSQSGHNTVSWYQQALGQGPQFIFQYYREEENGRGNFPPRFSGLQFPNYSSELNVNALELDDSALYLCASSTSPPLTRKRLDEQYFGPGTRLTVT.

This chain connects TRBV7-8 to TRBJ1-5; unclear D gene. The CDR3 consists of 14 residues. Between the trimmed V and J ends, which lost 6 bases and 2 bases, there was a span of 11 bases. Germline-derived CDR1 and CDR2 are SGHVS and FQNEAQ. CDR3 protein: CASRGPGGNQPQHF. CDR3 coding DNA: TGTGCCAGCAGGGGCCCCGGGGGCAATCAGCCCCAGCATTTT.